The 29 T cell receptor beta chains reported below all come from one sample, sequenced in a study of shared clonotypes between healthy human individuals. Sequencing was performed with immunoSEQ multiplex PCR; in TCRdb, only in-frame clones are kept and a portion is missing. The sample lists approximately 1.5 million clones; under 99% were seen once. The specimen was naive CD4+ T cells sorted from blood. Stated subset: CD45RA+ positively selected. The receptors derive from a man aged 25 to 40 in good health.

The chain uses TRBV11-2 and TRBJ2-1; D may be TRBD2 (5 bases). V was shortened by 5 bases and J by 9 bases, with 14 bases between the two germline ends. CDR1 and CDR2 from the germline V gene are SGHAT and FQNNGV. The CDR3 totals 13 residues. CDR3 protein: CASSPTSFGEQFF. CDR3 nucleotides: TGTGCCAGCAGCCCTACTAGTTTCGGTGAGCAGTTCTTC.

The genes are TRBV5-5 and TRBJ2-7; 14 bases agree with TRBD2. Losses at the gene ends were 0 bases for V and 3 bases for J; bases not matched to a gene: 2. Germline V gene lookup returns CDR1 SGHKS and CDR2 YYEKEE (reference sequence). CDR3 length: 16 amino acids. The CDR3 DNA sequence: TGTGCCAGCAGCTTGGGGACTAGCGGGAGGTACTACGAGCAGTACTTC. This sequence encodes CASSLGTSGRYYEQYF.

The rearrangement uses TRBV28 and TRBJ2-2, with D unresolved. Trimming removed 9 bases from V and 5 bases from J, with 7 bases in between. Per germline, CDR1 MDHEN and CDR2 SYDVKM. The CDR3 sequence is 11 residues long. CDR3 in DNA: TGTGCCAGTTCTTGGACCGGGGAGCTGTTTTTT. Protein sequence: CASSWTGELFF.

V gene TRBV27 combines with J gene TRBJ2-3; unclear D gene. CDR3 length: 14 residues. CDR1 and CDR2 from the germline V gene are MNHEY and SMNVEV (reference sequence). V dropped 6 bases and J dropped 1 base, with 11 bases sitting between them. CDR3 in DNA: TGTGCCAGCAGCGGGCCCTATCGCACAGATACGCAGTATTTT. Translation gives CASSGPYRTDTQYF.

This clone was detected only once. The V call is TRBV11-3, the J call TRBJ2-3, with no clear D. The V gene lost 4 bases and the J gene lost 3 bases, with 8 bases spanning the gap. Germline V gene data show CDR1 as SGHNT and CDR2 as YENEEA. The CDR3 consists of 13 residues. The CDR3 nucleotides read TGTGCCAGCAGCTCGTCGTTGACAGATACGCAGTATTTT. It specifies CASSSSLTDTQYF.

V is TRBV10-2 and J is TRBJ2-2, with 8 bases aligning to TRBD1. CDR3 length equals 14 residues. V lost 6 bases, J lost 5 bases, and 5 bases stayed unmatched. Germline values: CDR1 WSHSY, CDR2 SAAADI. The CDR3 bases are TGCGCCAGCAGCCAAACAGGGGGGACCGGGGAGCTGTTTTTT. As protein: CASSQTGGTGELFF.

CDR3 residues: CASSQGRRPTEAFF. The CDR3 DNA follows: TGCGCCAGCAGCCAGGGACGGAGGCCCACTGAAGCTTTCTTT. The chain has TRBV4-1 and TRBJ1-1; perhaps TRBD1 as D (5 bases). Deletions cut 3 bases from V and 4 bases from J, with 12 bases between. Per germline, CDR1 MGHRA and CDR2 YSYEKL. CDR3 length equals 14 residues.

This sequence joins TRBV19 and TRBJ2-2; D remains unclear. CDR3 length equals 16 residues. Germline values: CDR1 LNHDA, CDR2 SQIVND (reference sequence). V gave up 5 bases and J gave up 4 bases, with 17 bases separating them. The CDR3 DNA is TGTGCCAGTAGTCCTTCATTGGGCCTCATCACCGGGGAGCTGTTTTTT. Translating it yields CASSPSLGLITGELFF.

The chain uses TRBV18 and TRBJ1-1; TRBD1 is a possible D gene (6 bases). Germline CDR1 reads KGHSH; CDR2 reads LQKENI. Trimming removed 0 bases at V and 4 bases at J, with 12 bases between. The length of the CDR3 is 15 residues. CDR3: CASSPPNQGFTEAFF. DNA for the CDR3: TGTGCCAGCTCACCACCTAACCAGGGGTTCACTGAAGCTTTCTTT.

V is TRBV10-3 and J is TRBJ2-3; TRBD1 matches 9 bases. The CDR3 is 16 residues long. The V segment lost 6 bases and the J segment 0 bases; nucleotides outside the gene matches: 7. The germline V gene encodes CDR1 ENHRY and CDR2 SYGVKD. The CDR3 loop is CAIRGTGTGSTDTQYF. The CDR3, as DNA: TGTGCCATCAGAGGGACCGGGACAGGGAGCACAGATACGCAGTATTTT.

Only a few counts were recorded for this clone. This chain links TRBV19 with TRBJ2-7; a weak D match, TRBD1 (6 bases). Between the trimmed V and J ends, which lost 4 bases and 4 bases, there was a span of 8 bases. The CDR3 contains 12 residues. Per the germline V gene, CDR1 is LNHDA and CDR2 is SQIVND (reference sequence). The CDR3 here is CASSNREYEQYF. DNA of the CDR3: TGTGCCAGTAGTAACAGGGAATACGAGCAGTACTTC.

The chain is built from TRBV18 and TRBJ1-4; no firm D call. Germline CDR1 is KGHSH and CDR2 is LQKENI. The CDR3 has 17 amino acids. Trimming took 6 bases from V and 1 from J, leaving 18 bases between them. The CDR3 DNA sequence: TGTGCCAGCTCCCCCGAGCGCCAGATTCTAACTAATGAAAAACTGTTTTTT. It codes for CASSPERQILTNEKLFF.

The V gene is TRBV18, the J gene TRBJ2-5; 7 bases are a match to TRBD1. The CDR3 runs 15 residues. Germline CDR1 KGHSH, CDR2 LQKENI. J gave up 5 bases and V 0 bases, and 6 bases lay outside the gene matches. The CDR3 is CASSPPNRGYETQYF. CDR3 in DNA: TGTGCCAGCTCACCACCCAACAGGGGCTATGAGACCCAGTACTTC.

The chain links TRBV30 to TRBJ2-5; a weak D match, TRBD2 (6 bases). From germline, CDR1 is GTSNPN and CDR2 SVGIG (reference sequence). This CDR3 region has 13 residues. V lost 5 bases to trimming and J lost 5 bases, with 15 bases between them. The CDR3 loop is CAWGRESRETQYF. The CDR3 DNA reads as TGTGCCTGGGGACGGGAGTCCCGGGAGACCCAGTACTTC.

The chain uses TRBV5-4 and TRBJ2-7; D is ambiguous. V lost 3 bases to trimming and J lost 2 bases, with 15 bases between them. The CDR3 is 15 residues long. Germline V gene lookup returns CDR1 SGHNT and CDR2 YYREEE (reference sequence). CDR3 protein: CASSWSANPAYEQYF. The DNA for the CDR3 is TGTGCCAGCAGCTGGAGCGCTAACCCCGCCTACGAGCAGTACTTC.

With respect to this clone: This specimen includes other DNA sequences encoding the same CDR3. The CDR3 nucleotides read TGTGCCAGCAGCTTAGGGTCGGCGAACACCGGGGAGCTGTTTTTT. Encoded protein: CASSLGSANTGELFF. The rearrangement uses TRBV7-9 and TRBJ2-2, with D hard to call. CDR3 length: 15 residues. V shed 1 base and J shed 0 bases, with 6 bases lying between them. The germline V gene has CDR1 SEHNR and CDR2 FQNEAQ (reference sequence).

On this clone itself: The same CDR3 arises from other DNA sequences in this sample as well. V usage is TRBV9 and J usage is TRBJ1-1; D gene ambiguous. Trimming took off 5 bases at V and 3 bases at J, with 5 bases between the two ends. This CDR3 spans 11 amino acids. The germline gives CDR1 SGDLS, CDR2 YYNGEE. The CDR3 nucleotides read TGTGCCAGCAGTAGGGACACTGAAGCTTTCTTT. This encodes CASSRDTEAFF. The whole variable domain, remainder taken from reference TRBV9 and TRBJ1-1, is DSGVTQTPKHLITATGQRVTLRCSPRSGDLSVYWYQQSLDQGLQFLIQYYNGEERAKGNILERFSAQQFPDLHSELNLSSLELGDSALYFCASSRDTEAFFGQGTRLTVV.

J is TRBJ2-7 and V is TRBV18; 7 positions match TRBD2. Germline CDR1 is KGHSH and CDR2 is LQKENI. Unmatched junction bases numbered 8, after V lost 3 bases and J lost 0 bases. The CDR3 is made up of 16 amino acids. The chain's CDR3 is CASSPRLAISSYEQYF. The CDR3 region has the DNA TGTGCCAGCTCACCCCGACTAGCAATATCCTCCTACGAGCAGTACTTC.

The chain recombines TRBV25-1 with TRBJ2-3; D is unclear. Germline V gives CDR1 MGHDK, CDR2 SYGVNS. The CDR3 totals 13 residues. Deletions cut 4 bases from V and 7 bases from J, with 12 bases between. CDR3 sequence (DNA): TGTGCCAGCAGTGGGTTACGAGCAAATACGCAGTATTTT. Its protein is CASSGLRANTQYF.

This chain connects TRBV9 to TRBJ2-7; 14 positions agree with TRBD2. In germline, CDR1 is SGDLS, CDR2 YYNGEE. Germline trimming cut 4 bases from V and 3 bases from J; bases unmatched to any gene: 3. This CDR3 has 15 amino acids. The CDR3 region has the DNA TGTGCCAGCAGCAAGGGACTAGCGGGAGACTACGAGCAGTACTTC. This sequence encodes CASSKGLAGDYEQYF.

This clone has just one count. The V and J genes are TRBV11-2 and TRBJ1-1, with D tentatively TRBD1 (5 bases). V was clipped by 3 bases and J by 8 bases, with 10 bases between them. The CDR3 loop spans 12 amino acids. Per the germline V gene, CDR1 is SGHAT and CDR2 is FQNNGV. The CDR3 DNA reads TGTGCCAGCAGCTTTGGGGCCGCCGAAGCTTTCTTT. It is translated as CASSFGAAEAFF.

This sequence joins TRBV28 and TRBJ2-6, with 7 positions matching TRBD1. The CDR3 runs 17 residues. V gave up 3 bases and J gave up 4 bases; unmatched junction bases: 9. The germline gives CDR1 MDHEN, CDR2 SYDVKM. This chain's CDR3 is CASSFHSGGSGANVLTF. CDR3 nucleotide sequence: TGTGCCAGCAGTTTTCACTCAGGGGGTTCAGGGGCCAACGTCCTGACTTTC.

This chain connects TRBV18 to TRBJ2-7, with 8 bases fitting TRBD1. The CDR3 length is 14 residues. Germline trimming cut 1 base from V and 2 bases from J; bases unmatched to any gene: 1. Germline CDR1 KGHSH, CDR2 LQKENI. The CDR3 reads CASSPQTGAYEQYF. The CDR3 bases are TGTGCCAGCTCACCACAGACAGGGGCCTACGAGCAGTACTTC.

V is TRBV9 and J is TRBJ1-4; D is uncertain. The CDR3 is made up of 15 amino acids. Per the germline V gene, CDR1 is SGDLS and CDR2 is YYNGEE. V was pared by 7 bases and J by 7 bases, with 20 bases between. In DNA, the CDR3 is TGTGCCAGCTCCGCACGTGGGGAGATAGGTGAAAAACTGTTTTTT. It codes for CASSARGEIGEKLFF. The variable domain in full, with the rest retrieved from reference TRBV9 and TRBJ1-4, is DSGVTQTPKHLITATGQRVTLRCSPRSGDLSVYWYQQSLDQGLQFLIQYYNGEERAKGNILERFSAQQFPDLHSELNLSSLELGDSALYFCASSARGEIGEKLFFGSGTQLSVL.

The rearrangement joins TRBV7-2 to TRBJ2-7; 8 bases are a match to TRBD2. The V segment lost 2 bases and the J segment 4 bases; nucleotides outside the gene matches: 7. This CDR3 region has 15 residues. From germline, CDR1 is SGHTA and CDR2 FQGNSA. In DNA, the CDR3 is TGTGCCAGCAGCTTACGGCTAGCGGGCCTTTACGAGCAGTACTTC. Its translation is CASSLRLAGLYEQYF.

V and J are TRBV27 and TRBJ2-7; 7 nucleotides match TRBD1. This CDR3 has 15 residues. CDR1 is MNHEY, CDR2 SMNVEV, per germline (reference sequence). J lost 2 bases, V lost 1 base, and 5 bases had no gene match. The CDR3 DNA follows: TGTGCCAGCAGTTTATTTTTAAGGGGGCCCTACGAGCAGTACTTC. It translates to CASSLFLRGPYEQYF.

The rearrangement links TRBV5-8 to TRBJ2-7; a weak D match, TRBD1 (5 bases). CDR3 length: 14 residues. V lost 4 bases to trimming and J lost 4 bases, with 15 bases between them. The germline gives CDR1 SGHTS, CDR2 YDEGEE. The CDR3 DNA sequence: TGTGCCAGCAGCAAGGGGCTAGGCCGATACGAGCAGTACTTC. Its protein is CASSKGLGRYEQYF.

CDR3 residues: CASSKGDRAQETQYF. The CDR3 DNA sequence: TGCGCCAGCAGCAAGGGGGACAGGGCCCAAGAGACCCAGTACTTC. This chain joins TRBV4-1 and TRBJ2-5; 9 nucleotides align to TRBD1. Germline-derived CDR1 and CDR2 are MGHRA and YSYEKL. This CDR3 region has 15 residues. V shed 5 bases, J shed 1 base, and the junction held 5 bases outside the gene matches.

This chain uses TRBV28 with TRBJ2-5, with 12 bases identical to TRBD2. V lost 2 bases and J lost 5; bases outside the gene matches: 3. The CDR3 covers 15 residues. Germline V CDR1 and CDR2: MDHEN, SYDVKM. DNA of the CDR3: TGTGCCAGCAGTTTAGGCACTAGCGGGAGGGAGACCCAGTACTTC. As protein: CASSLGTSGRETQYF.